This T cell receptor (beta chain) was observed in a study of shared clonotypes between healthy human individuals (TCRdb year 2020). General notes on the study: A couple of women and a few men aged 18 to 49 years were included in the cohort. Each donor's leukapheresis produced roughly between about 0.85 and 10 billion PBMCs. For each donor, CD4 naive and CD4 memory were each run on three plates, CD8 naive on two plates, and CD8 memory on one plate. Blood TCR repertoires of five healthy adults were deeply sequenced to estimate repertoire size and the extent of clonotype sharing between individuals. Libraries were prepared and TCR repertoires were sequenced by different laboratories using diverse techniques, in order to increase sequencing depth and limit assay-specific biases. What the work shows at the level of the full study, not this receptor alone: Clonotypes shared by all four sorted-subset donors showed higher generation probabilities than non-shared clonotypes. Sharing across a few donors was observed for 5% to 6.5% of naive CD4, under 4% of naive CD8, about 2.5% of memory CD4, and roughly 0.4% of memory CD8 clonotypes. Because the study included a small number of donors, the genetic and exposure-history diversity represented was limited. Rarefaction of sorted-subset datasets indicated incomplete sequencing despite the large sequencing depth. Naive subsets generally had larger estimated clonotype richness than memory subsets. Pairwise subsampling indicated that sequencing depth was expected to affect the degree of clonotype sharing among donors. Only blood was sampled, and tissue TCR repertoires likely differ from those in blood.

TCR CDR3 regions were amplified from genomic DNA by multiplex PCR using the deep immunoSEQ assay. Extracted genomic DNA from each cell subset was distributed evenly across all wells of several immunoSEQ 96-well plates, and each plate was treated as a replicate. Each replicate PCR for sorted subsets received about 210 ng genomic DNA, equal to about 30,000 T cell genomes. Purified libraries were measured with a Qubit 3.0 fluorometer, size-checked on a Bioanalyzer 2100, and measured again with the KAPA Library Quantification kit. Every immunoSEQ 96-well plate was sequenced on a separate single-read 150-cycle Illumina NextSeq 550 flow cell. For the original study's pipeline: Because the immunoSEQ output held only junctional sequences and lacked quality scores, the filtering could not match the filtering applied to full-length reads. To assign V/J genes and CDR3, sequences were annotated against IMGT germline references using PyIR, a Python wrapper for IgBLAST v1.9. Reads were removed for weak V/J assignments (E-value above 1e-6), missing CDR3, stop codons, out-of-frame junctions, or ambiguous translated residues. V3J clonotypes were defined as sequences sharing the same inferred V gene, J gene, and CDR3 amino acid sequence. To compute the percentage overlap between repertoires, the number of shared unique clonotypes was divided by the size of the smaller repertoire. Richness of each repertoire was evaluated using RTK rarefaction, the Chao1 estimator, and Recon v2.1 estimates of unobserved clonotypes. Generation probabilities were computed with OLGA for all TCRbeta clonotypes obtained by the gDNA method from several donors. The immuneACCESS repertoire file appears here via TCRdb, limited to in-frame rearrangements. These files lack a portion of the clones; in checked studies, under half of the deficit traces to unresolved V genes, and the cause of the others is not known. V and J calls and clone size come straight from that table; D and trimming were deduced from the DNA. For this sample there are 1,500,000 or so clones; 98% appear just once. The top ten constitute around 0.38% of the sample.

Donors were healthy HIV-negative adults with no recently reported acute infections or vaccinations. All donors were Caucasian adults living in Nashville, Tennessee, USA. CD4+ T cells were enriched through magnetic negative selection, after which naive cells were positively selected on CD45RA and the remaining negative fraction served as the memory subset. Blood was collected by leukapheresis, and PBMCs were isolated by Ficoll-Histopaque density gradient centrifugation and then cryopreserved in liquid nitrogen vapor phase. Analytical flow cytometry was used to check the purity and quantity of each magnetically sorted T cell population. Genomic DNA was isolated from each sorted fraction and quantified by UV absorbance on a Nanodrop 2000c. Notes on this clone: Its antigen remains unidentified. There are no base qualities to consult, and no much larger clone falls within one base.

The TCR was taken from a man under 40 in good health. The material sequenced was naive CD4+ T cells sorted from blood. Taken with the paper, the label for cell subset or site translates to: CD45RA+ positively selected.

CDR3 reads: CASMIRDGGNQPQHF. The base sequence is TGTGCCAGCATGATCAGGGACGGCGGCAATCAGCCCCAGCATTTT. The chain links TRBV28 with TRBJ1-5; possibly the D gene is TRBD1, per 5 matching bases. CDR1 and CDR2, looked up from the germline V gene, are MDHEN and SYDVKM. V is reduced by 7 bases and J by 2 bases, leaving a spacing of 15 bases between them. From its cysteine to its phenylalanine, the CDR3 spans 15 amino acids. Solely the CDR3 DNA is kept, with 45 bases framed from the first base. This CDR3, with the reference TRBV28 and TRBJ1-5 proteins standing in past its ends, gives the full variable domain DVKVTQSSRYLVKRTGEKVFLECVQDMDHENMFWYRQDPGLGLRLIYFSYDVKMKEKGDIPEGYSVSREKKERFSLILESASTNQTSMYLCASMIRDGGNQPQHFGDGTRLSIL.